This T cell receptor (beta chain) was recorded in a study of T cell responses to AZD1222 COVID-19 vaccine. Study conclusions and caveats: Following two doses of AZD1222, Spike-specific TCR breadth and depth rose. The donor cohort was predominantly white British with a female majority, and clonal diversity may have been underestimated.

Concerning this clone itself: Its specificity is not known.

This table comes from immunoSEQ multiplex PCR, and its TCRdb copy is limited to in-frame clones, with some not included. The sample contains about 120,000 clones, approximately 88% of which appear only once. Trimming took 4 bases from V and 5 from J; bases not matched to a gene: 8. Per germline, CDR1 MNHEY and CDR2 SVGEGT. The length of the CDR3 is 15 residues. The V call is TRBV6-2 or TRBV6-3, the J call TRBJ1-5, with 7 bases matching TRBD1. The TCR comes from an adult in good health. Material: peripheral blood, obtained on day 0 of AZD1222 vaccination. This CDR3 reads CASSLRTGTHQPQHF. CDR3 bases: TGTGCCAGCAGTTTACGGACAGGAACTCATCAGCCCCAGCATTTT.